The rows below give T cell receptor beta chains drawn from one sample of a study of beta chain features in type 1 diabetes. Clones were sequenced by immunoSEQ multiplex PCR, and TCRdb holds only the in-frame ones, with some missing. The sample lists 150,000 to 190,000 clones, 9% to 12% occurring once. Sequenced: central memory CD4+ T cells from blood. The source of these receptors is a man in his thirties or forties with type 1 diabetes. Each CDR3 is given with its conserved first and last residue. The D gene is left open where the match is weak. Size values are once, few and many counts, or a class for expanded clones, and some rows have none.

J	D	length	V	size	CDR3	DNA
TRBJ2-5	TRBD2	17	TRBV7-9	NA	CASSGPLSAGGRETQYF	TGTGCCAGCAGCGGTCCTTTGTCAGCGGGAGGGCGAGAGACCCAGTACTTC
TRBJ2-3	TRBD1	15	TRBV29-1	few	CSVDGDRGSTDTQYF	TGCAGCGTTGATGGGGACAGGGGGTCCACAGATACGCAGTATTTT
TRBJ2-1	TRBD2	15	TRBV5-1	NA	CASSLALAGYNEQFF	TGCGCCAGCAGCTTGGCCCTAGCGGGGTACAATGAGCAGTTCTTC
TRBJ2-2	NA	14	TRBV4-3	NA	CASSQGIRTGELFF	TGCGCCAGCAGCCAAGGGATCAGGACCGGGGAGCTGTTTTTT
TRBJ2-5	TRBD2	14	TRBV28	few	CASSPSGRGETQYF	TGTGCCAGCAGTCCTAGCGGGAGGGGAGAGACCCAGTACTTC
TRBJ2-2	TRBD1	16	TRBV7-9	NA	CASSPRQGRYTGELFF	TGTGCCAGCAGCCCGCGACAGGGGCGTTACACCGGGGAGCTGTTTTTT
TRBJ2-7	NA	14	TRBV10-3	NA	CAISESIGRYEQYF	TGTGCCATCAGTGAGTCGATTGGGCGATACGAGCAGTACTTC
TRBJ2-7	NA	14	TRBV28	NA	CASIAGTAHYEQYF	TGTGCCAGCATTGCGGGTACAGCCCACTACGAGCAGTACTTC
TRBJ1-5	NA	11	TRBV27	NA	CADKGSQPQHF	TGTGCCGACAAGGGGTCACAGCCCCAGCATTTT
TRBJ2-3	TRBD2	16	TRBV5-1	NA	CASSLGPAGELNTQYF	TGCGCCAGCAGCTTGGGTCCAGCGGGAGAACTAAATACGCAGTATTTT
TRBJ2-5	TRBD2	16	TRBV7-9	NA	CASSSQGLASQETQYF	TGTGCCAGCAGCTCCCAAGGACTAGCGTCACAAGAGACCCAGTACTTC
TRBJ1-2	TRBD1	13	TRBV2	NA	CASSRQGIYGYTF	TGTGCCAGCAGCCGACAGGGAATCTATGGCTACACCTTC
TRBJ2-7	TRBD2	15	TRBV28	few	CASSLATSVSYEQYF	TGTGCCAGCAGTTTGGCGACTAGCGTCTCCTACGAGCAGTACTTC
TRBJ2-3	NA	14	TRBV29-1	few	CSVAGLTSTDTQYF	TGCAGCGTTGCGGGACTCACTAGCACAGATACGCAGTATTTT
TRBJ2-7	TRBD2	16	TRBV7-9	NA	CASSPLIERGSYEQYF	TGTGCCAGCAGCCCCCTTATCGAGCGGGGCTCCTACGAGCAGTACTTC
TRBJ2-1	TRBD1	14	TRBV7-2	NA	CASSNRDRGDEQFF	TGTGCCAGCAGCAACCGGGACAGGGGAGATGAGCAGTTCTTC
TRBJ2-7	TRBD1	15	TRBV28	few	CASSLVGTDPYEQYF	TGTGCCAGCTCCTTAGTCGGGACAGATCCCTACGAGCAGTACTTC
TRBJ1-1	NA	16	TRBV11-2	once	CASSTIGTGFGTEAFF	TGTGCCAGCAGTACTATTGGAACAGGGTTTGGCACTGAAGCTTTCTTT
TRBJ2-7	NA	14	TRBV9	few	CASSVGPSSYEQYF	TGTGCCAGCAGCGTAGGGCCTAGCTCCTACGAGCAGTACTTC
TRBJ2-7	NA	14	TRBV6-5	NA	CASSYSGRTDEQYF	TGTGCCAGCAGTTACTCAGGGAGGACCGACGAGCAGTACTTC
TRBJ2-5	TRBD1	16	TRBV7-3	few	CASSISAGTVEETQYF	TGTGCCAGCAGCATCAGCGCCGGGACAGTCGAAGAGACCCAGTACTTC
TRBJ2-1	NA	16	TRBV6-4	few	CASSLFSSTVQNEQFF	TGTGCCAGCAGCTTATTTTCCTCGACAGTACAAAATGAGCAGTTCTTC
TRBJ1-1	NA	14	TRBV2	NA	CASSARPGKAEAFF	TGTGCCAGCAGTGCCCGGCCAGGGAAGGCTGAAGCTTTCTTT
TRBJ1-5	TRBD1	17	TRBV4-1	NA	CASSQDFVGTGNQPQHF	TGCGCCAGCAGCCAAGATTTTGTAGGGACAGGGAATCAGCCCCAGCATTTT
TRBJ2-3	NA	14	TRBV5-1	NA	CASSFDTSTDTQYF	TGCGCCAGCAGCTTCGATACTAGCACAGATACGCAGTATTTT
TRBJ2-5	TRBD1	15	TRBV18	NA	CASSLSGTAEETQYF	TGTGCCAGCTCACTATCCGGGACAGCAGAAGAGACCCAGTACTTC
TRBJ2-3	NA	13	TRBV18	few	CASRSVSTDTQYF	TGTGCCAGCCGCTCTGTGAGCACCGATACGCAGTATTTT
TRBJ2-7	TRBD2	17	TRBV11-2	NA	CASSSGAPSGSSYEQYF	TGTGCCAGCAGCTCCGGGGCCCCCAGCGGGAGCTCCTACGAGCAGTACTTC
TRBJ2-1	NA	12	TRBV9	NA	CASSATTHEQFF	TGTGCCAGCAGCGCGACTACGCATGAGCAGTTCTTC
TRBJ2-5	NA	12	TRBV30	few	CAWGPGLETQYF	TGTGCCTGGGGCCCGGGGTTGGAGACCCAGTACTTC
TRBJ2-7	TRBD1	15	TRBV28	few	CASSPPTGLSHEQYF	TGTGCCAGCAGTCCGCCGACAGGGCTATCACACGAGCAGTACTTC
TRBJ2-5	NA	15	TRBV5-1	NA	CASSLSGTREETQYF	TGCGCCAGCAGCCTCTCCGGGACAAGGGAAGAGACCCAGTACTTC
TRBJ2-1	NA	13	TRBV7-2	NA	CASTHPMYNEQFF	TGTGCCAGCACCCATCCCATGTACAATGAGCAGTTCTTC
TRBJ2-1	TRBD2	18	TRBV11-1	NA	CASSHTPGLAASYNEQFF	TGTGCCAGCAGCCACACGCCCGGACTAGCGGCTTCCTACAATGAGCAGTTCTTC
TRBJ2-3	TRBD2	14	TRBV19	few	CARPTSDSTDTQYF	TGTGCCAGACCGACTAGCGATAGCACAGATACGCAGTATTTT
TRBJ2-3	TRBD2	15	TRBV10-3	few	CAISRTSASTDTQYF	TGTGCCATCAGTCGGACTAGCGCTAGCACAGATACGCAGTATTTT
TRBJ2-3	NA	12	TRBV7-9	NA	CASSRDIDTQYF	TGTGCCAGCAGCCGGGATATTGATACGCAGTATTTT
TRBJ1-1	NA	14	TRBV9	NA	CASSVVVLVTEAFF	TGTGCCAGCAGCGTAGTGGTCTTAGTCACTGAAGCTTTCTTT
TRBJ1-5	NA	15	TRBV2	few	CASSGLTDTDQPQHF	TGTGCCAGCAGTGGGCTGACAGACACGGATCAGCCCCAGCATTTT
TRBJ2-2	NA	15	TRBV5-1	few	CASSLRQVNTGELFF	TGCGCCAGCAGCTTGAGACAGGTGAACACCGGGGAGCTGTTTTTT
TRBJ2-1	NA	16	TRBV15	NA	CATSRGRDNFYNEQFF	TGTGCCACCAGCAGGGGCCGGGACAACTTTTACAATGAGCAGTTCTTC
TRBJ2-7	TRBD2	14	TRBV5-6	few	CASSPGLAEPWQYF	TGTGCCAGCAGCCCGGGACTAGCGGAACCATGGCAGTACTTC
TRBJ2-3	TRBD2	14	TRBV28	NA	CASSTSGITDTQYF	TGTGCCAGCAGTACGAGCGGGATCACAGATACGCAGTATTTT
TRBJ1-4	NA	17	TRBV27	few	CASSLGLPGSTNEKLFF	TGTGCCAGCAGTTTGGGCCTCCCAGGATCAACTAATGAAAAACTGTTTTTT
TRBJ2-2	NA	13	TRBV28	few	CASRVSNTGELFF	TGTGCCAGTAGAGTTTCTAACACCGGGGAGCTGTTTTTT
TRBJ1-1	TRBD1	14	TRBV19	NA	CASSSGGRDTEAFF	TGTGCCAGTAGTTCAGGGGGCCGGGACACTGAAGCTTTCTTT
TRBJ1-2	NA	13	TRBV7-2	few	CASSSGVSYGYTF	TGTGCCAGCAGCTCAGGGGTTAGCTATGGCTACACCTTC
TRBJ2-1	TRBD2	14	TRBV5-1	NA	CASSWSGTYNEQFF	TGCGCCAGCAGCTGGAGCGGGACCTACAATGAGCAGTTCTTC
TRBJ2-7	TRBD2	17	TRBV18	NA	CASSPSSGRNSSYEQYF	TGTGCCAGCTCTCCGAGTAGCGGGAGAAACAGTTCCTACGAGCAGTACTTC
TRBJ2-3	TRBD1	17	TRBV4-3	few	CASSQDRTGDSTDTQYF	TGCGCCAGCAGCCAAGATCGGACAGGGGACAGCACAGATACGCAGTATTTT
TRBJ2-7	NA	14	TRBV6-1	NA	CASKSDTDSYEQYF	TGTGCCAGCAAATCGGACACCGACTCCTACGAGCAGTACTTC
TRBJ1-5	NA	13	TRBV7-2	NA	CASSTRRDQPQHF	TGTGCCAGCAGCACACGGAGGGACCAGCCCCAGCATTTT
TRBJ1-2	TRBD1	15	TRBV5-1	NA	CASRGDRGSPAGYTF	TGCGCCAGCAGAGGGGACAGGGGAAGTCCAGCTGGCTACACCTTC
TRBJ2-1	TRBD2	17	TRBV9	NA	CASSVEASGRAGNEQFF	TGTGCCAGCAGCGTAGAGGCTAGCGGGAGGGCCGGAAATGAGCAGTTCTTC
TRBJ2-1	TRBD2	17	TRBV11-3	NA	CASSLDTLAGSNNEQFF	TGTGCCAGCAGCTTAGATACCCTAGCGGGGTCAAACAATGAGCAGTTCTTC
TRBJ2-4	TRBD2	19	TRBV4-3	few	CASSQDRGPTSGMLNIQYF	TGCGCCAGCAGCCAAGATCGGGGTCCGACTAGCGGGATGTTAAACATTCAGTACTTC
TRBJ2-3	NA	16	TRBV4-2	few	CASSLAHASVTDTQYF	TGTGCCAGCAGCTTAGCCCACGCCTCCGTCACAGATACGCAGTATTTT
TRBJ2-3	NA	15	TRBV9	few	CASSVDSGRTDTQYF	TGTGCCAGCAGCGTAGACAGCGGCCGCACAGATACGCAGTATTTT
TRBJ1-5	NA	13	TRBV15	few	CATNQGANQPQHF	TGTGCCACCAATCAGGGTGCCAATCAGCCCCAGCATTTT
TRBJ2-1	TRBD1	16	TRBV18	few	CASSPGTGGSHNEQFF	TGTGCCAGCTCACCAGGAACAGGGGGTTCCCACAATGAGCAGTTCTTC